The following is a T cell receptor (beta chain) sequence with its context. No donor received preoperative chemotherapy or radiotherapy, or immunotherapy before or after surgery. Generated by immunoSEQ multiplex PCR, the TCRdb table keeps only in-frame clones and is missing some. This sample has about 390 clones, with around 80% found just once. The sample originates from a study of T cells and copy number aberrations in small-cell lung cancer. The CDR3 has 13 amino acids. In germline, CDR1 is SNHLY, CDR2 FYNNEI. V gave up 2 bases and J gave up 6 bases, with 10 bases separating them. This chain joins TRBV2 and TRBJ1-2, with D maybe TRBD1 (6 bases). This receptor was obtained from a woman aged 65 to 85 with small cell lung cancer. Sequenced: tumor tissue. For the CDR3, the DNA is TGTGCCAGCAGTGAAAGGACAGCTAATGGCTACACCTTC. Protein: CASSERTANGYTF.